The clone carrying this T cell receptor beta chain has a count of ten or more. The authors defined stable hyperthyroidism as no ophthalmopathy within 18 months of follow-up. PBMCs were obtained from roughly 9.4 ml of fresh peripheral blood. TCR beta CDR3 regions were amplified from RNA transcripts. HTBI primers served in a first-round RT-PCR, which a second-round multiplex PCR followed. TCRdb re-called the multiplex PCR reads with MiXCR, one entry per CDR3 protein. The sample yields 300,000 to 450,000 distinct CDR3 sequences, about a sixth seen once. These data are taken from a study of Graves' ophthalmopathy and Graves' hyperthyroidism. Study summary: Before any treatment was given, at initial diagnosis, peripheral blood was collected.

This CDR3 has 12 residues. V was cut by 6 bases and J by 3 bases, with 8 bases left in between. The origin of this receptor is an adult woman with stable Graves' hyperthyroidism. Sequencing was done on a sample of peripheral blood. The chain uses TRBV12-3 or TRBV12-4 and TRBJ1-1, with D possibly TRBD1 on 5 matching bases. For the CDR3, the DNA is TGTGCCAGCAGAGGGGAATACACTGAAGCTTTCTTT. Translation: CASRGEYTEAFF.